These 7 T cell receptor beta chains share one sample of origin, sequenced in a study of CD8+ T cells in alopecia areata. RNA was extracted and reverse transcribed into cDNA as the sequencing template. The assay was immunoSEQ multiplex PCR, and TCRdb's table has in-frame clones only and misses some. Among about 110,000 clones listed, over 55% were seen once. The sequencing input was NKG2D-low CD8+ T cells sorted from blood. These receptors were taken from a human donor with alopecia areata.

The J gene is TRBJ2-7, the V gene TRBV5-1; 10 nucleotides line up with TRBD2. V lost 5 bases and J lost 0; bases outside the gene matches: 2. CDR3 length equals 14 residues. Germline V CDR1 and CDR2: SGHRS, YFSETQ. CDR3: CASSSGRSSYEQYF. As DNA, the CDR3 is TGCGCCAGCAGTAGCGGGAGGAGCTCCTACGAGCAGTACTTC.

The V gene is TRBV19, the J gene TRBJ2-7; D is ambiguous. V was shortened by 5 bases and J by 6 bases, with 14 bases between the two germline ends. CDR1 and CDR2 from the germline V gene are LNHDA and SQIVND (reference sequence). This CDR3 comprises 13 residues. For the CDR3, the DNA is TGTGCCAGTAGTGTCTCAGACCGCGGCGAGCAGTACTTC. It specifies CASSVSDRGEQYF. Full variable domain (missing parts from reference TRBV19 and TRBJ2-7): DGGITQSPKYLFRKEGQNVTLSCEQNLNHDAMYWYRQDPGQGLRLIYYSQIVNDFQKGDIAEGYSVSREKKESFPLTVTSAQKNPTAFYLCASSVSDRGEQYFGPGTRLTVT.

This clone was seen a few times. The chain joins TRBV27 to TRBJ1-1; D gene uncertain. V lost 1 base and J 6 bases, leaving 9 bases between the germline ends. The CDR3 length is 13 residues. Germline lookup yields CDR1 MNHEY and CDR2 SMNVEV (reference sequence). CDR3 residues: CASSLWARSEAFF. The DNA of the CDR3 is TGTGCCAGCAGTTTATGGGCCCGCTCTGAAGCTTTCTTT.

The sample holds a few counts of this clone. The V and J genes are TRBV29-1 and TRBJ2-7; tentative D call: TRBD1 (6 bases). The germline CDR1 and CDR2 sequences are SQVTM and ANQGSEA. Trimming took off 0 bases at V and 0 bases at J, with 9 bases between the two ends. The CDR3 consists of 14 residues. DNA of the CDR3: TGCAGCGTTGAAGATCAGGACAGCTCCTACGAGCAGTACTTC. Its translation is CSVEDQDSSYEQYF.

This clone was detected only a few times. This rearrangement joins TRBV12-5 to TRBJ1-5; D not resolved. There are 11 residues in the CDR3. Germline V gives CDR1 LGHNT, CDR2 FRNRAP. V lost 8 bases and J lost 4, with 6 bases in between. CDR3 sequence: CASRANQPQHF. The CDR3 coding sequence is TGTGCTAGTCGGGCAAATCAGCCCCAGCATTTT.

This chain connects TRBV28 to TRBJ2-3, with 9 bases matching TRBD2. The CDR3 extends over 16 amino acids. V shed 4 bases and J 2 bases; nucleotides not matched to a gene: 7. Germline CDR1 reads MDHEN; CDR2 reads SYDVKM. The CDR3: CASSWPGTSYTDTQYF. CDR3 nucleotide sequence: TGTGCCAGCAGTTGGCCCGGGACTAGCTACACAGATACGCAGTATTTT.

V and J are TRBV9 and TRBJ1-1; maybe TRBD1 (6 bases). This CDR3 has 14 amino acids. V was shortened by 9 bases and J by 1 base, with 16 bases between the two germline ends. CDR1 is SGDLS and CDR2 is YYNGEE in the germline V gene. The CDR3 DNA is TGTGCCAAAATGTCACAGGGAGGGAACACTGAAGCTTTCTTT. Its protein is CAKMSQGGNTEAFF.